This T cell receptor (beta chain) emerged from a study of blood T cell repertoires in COVID-19. There are 16 residues in the CDR3. After removal of 0 bases from V and 3 bases from J, the junction contained 5 bases not matched to a gene. Per germline, CDR1 MRHNA and CDR2 SNTAGT. Only in-frame clones appear in the TCRdb table, and some are missing; sequencing was by immunoSEQ multiplex PCR. The sample holds 300,000 to 500,000 clones, approximately 86% seen once. In its sample, this clone was seen a few times. This receptor was taken from a woman aged 40 to 50 with acute COVID-19. The chain is built from TRBV6-4 and TRBJ2-1; 7 bases are a match to TRBD2. The sample consisted of PBMCs or T cells enriched from blood (not recorded which). The CDR3 here is CASSDSESGDYNEQFF. The CDR3 DNA follows: TGTGCCAGCAGTGACTCCGAGAGCGGGGACTACAATGAGCAGTTCTTC.